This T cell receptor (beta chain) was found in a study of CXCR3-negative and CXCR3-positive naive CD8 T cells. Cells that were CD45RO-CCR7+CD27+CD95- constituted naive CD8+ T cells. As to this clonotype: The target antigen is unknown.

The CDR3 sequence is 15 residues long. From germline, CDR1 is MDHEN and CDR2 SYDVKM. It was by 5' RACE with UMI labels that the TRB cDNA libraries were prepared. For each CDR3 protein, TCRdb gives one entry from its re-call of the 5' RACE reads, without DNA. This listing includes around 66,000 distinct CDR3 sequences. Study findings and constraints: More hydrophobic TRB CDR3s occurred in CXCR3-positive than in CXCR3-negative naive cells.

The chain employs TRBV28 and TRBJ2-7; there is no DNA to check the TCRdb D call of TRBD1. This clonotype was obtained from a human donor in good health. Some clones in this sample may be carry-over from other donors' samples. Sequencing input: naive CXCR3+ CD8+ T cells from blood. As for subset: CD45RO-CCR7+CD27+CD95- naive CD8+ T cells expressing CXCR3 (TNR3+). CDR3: CASRGDRVASYEQYF.